This T cell receptor (beta chain) is from a study of shared clonotypes between healthy human individuals. For the study at large: The study enrolled a couple of women and three men aged 18 to 49. Each donor's CD4 naive and CD4 memory cells filled three plates apiece, CD8 naive two, and CD8 memory one. Findings and caveats of the study: Some naive CD4 clonotypes, around 4.7%, turned up in common across a handful of donors.

Germline lookup yields CDR1 GTSNPN and CDR2 SVGIG (reference sequence). The CDR3 consists of 14 residues. With 1 base clipped from V and 3 bases from J, the junction kept 5 bases outside the gene matches. As concerns this clone: Its cognate antigen is unknown. The sample contains more than one DNA sequence encoding this CDR3.

Method: immunoSEQ multiplex PCR; TCRdb's copy keeps in-frame clones and lacks some. The table lists around 2.3 million clones, about 94% of them singletons. The sequence derives from a man aged 18 to 35 in good health. Sequencing was done on a sample of naive CD4+ T cells sorted from blood. Subset specified: CD45RA+ positively selected. The chain uses TRBV30 and TRBJ2-7, with 8 bases lining up with TRBD1. CDR3 nucleotide sequence: TGTGCCTGGAGTGATGGGACAGGCAGCTACGAGCAGTACTTC. Its protein product is CAWSDGTGSYEQYF. The full variable domain, with the rest looked up from reference TRBV30 and TRBJ2-7, is SQTIHQWPATLVQPVGSPLSLECTVEGTSNPNLYWYRQAAGRGLQLLFYSVGIGQISSEVPQNLSASRPQDRQFILSSKKLLLSDSGFYLCAWSDGTGSYEQYFGPGTRLTVT.